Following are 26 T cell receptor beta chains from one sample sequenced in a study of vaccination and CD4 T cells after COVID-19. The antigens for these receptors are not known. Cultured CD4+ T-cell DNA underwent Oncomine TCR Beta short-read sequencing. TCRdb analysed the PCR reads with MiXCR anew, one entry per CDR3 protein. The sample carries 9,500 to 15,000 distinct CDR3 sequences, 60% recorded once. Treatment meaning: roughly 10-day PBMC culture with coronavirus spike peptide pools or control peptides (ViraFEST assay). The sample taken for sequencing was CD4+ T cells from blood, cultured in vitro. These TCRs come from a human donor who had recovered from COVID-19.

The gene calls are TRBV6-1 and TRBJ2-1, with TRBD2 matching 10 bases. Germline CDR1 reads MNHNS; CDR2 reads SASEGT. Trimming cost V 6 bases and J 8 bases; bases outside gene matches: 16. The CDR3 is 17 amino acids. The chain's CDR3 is CASRRGLKREGLYEQFF. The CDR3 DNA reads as TGTGCCAGCAGGAGGGGACTGAAGCGGGAGGGCCTTTATGAGCAGTTCTTC.

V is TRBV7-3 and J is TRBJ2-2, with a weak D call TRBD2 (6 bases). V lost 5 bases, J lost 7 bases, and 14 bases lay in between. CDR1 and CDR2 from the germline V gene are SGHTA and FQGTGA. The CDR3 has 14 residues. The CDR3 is CASSAGRNYGELFF. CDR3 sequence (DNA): TGTGCCAGCAGCGCGGGACGGAACTACGGGGAGCTGTTTTTT.

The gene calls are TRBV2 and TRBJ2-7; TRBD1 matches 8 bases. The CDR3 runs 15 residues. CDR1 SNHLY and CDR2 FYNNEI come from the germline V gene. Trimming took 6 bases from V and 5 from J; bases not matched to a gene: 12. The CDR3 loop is CASSLIPRGQNEQYF. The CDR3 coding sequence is TGTGCCAGCAGCCTCATACCCAGGGGGCAGAACGAGCAGTACTTC.

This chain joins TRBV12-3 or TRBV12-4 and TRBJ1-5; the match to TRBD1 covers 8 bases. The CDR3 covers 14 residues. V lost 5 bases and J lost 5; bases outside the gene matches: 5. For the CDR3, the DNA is TGTGCCAGCAGTCCGTCAGGGGGCCATCAGCCCCAGCATTTT. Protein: CASSPSGGHQPQHF.

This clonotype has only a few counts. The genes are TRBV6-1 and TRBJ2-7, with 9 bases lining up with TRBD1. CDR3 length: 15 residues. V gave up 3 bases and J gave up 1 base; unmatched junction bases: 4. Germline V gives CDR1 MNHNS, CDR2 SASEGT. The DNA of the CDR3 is TGTGCCAGCAGTGAGCCCGGGACAGGGTCCTACGAGCAGTACTTC. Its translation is CASSEPGTGSYEQYF.

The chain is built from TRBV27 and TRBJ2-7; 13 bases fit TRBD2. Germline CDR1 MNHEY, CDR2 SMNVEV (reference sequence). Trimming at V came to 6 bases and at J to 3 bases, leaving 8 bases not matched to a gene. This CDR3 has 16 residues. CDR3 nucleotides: TGTGCCAGCAGCCCGAGGACTAGCGGGAGCTACTACGAGCAGTACTTC. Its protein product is CASSPRTSGSYYEQYF.

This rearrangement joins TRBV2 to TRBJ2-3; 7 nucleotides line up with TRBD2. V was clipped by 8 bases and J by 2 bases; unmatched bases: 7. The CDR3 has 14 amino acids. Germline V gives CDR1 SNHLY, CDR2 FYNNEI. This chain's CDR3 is CASLPGTTTDTQYF. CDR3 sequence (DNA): TGTGCCAGCCTTCCCGGGACTACCACAGATACGCAGTATTTT.

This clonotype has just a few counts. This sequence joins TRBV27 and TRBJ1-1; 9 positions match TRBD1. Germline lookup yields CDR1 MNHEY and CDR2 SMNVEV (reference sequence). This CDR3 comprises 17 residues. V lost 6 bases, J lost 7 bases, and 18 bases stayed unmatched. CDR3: CASRGGQGRDRTGEAFF. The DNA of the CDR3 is TGTGCCAGCAGGGGAGGACAGGGGAGAGATCGGACTGGTGAAGCTTTCTTT.

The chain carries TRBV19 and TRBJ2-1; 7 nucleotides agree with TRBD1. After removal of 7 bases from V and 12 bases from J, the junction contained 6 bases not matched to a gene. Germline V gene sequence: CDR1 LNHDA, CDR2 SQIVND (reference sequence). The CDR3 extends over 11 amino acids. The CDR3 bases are TGTGCCAGTAAGGGGGCAATGTCGCAGTTCTTC. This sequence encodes CASKGAMSQFF.

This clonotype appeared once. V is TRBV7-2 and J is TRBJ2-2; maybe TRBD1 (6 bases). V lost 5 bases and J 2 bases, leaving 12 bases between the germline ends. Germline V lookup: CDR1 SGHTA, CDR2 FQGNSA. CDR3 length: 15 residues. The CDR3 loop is CASSAGTPNTGELFF. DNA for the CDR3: TGTGCCAGCAGCGCCGGGACACCCAACACCGGGGAGCTGTTTTTT. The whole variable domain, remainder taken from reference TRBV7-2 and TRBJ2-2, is GAGVSQSPSNKVTEKGKDVELRCDPISGHTALYWYRQSLGQGLEFLIYFQGNSAPDKSGLPSDRFSAERTGGSVSTLTIQRTQQEDSAVYLCASSAGTPNTGELFFGEGSRLTVL.

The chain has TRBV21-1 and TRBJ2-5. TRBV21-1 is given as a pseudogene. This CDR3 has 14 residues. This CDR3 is CASYEQCPQETQYF. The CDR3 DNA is TGTGCCAGCTATGAACAGTGCCCCCAAGAGACCCAGTACTTC.

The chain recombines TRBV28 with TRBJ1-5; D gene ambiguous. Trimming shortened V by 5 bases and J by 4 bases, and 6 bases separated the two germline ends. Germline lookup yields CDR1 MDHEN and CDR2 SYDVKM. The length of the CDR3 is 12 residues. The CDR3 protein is CASSVKNQPQHF. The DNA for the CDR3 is TGTGCCAGCAGTGTGAAGAATCAGCCCCAGCATTTT.

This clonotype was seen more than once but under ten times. The CDR3 reads CASSTGDVGSPLHF. In DNA, the CDR3 is TGTGCCAGCAGCACAGGGGACGTAGGCTCACCCCTCCACTTT. V gene TRBV7-9 combines with J gene TRBJ1-6; TRBD1 matches 7 bases. The V gene end was trimmed by 5 bases and the J gene end by 10 bases; junction bases not matched to a gene: 8. The CDR3 has 14 residues. Germline CDR1 reads SEHNR; CDR2 reads FQNEAQ (reference sequence).

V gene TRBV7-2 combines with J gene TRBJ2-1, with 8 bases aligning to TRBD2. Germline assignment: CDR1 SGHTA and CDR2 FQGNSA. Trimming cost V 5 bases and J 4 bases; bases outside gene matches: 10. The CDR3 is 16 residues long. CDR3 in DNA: TGTGCCAGCAGCCCCGAACTAGCGGCCCCTTACAATGAGCAGTTCTTC. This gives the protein CASSPELAAPYNEQFF.

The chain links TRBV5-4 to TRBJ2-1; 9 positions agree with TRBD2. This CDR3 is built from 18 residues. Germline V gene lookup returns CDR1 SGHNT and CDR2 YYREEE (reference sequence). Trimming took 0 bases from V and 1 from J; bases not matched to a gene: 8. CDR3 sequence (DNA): TGTGCCAGCAGCTTGGGGGGAACTAGCGGGTTTTCCTACAATGAGCAGTTCTTC. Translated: CASSLGGTSGFSYNEQFF.

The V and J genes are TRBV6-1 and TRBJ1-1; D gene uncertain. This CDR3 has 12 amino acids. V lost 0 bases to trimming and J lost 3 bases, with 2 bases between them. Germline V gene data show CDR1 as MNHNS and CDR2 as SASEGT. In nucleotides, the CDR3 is TGTGCCAGCAGTGAAGCGTACACTGAAGCTTTCTTT. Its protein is CASSEAYTEAFF.

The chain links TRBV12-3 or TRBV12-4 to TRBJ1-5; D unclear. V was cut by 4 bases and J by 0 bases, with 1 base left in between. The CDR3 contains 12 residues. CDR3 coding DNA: TGTGCCAGCAGTTATAGCAATCAGCCCCAGCATTTT. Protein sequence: CASSYSNQPQHF.

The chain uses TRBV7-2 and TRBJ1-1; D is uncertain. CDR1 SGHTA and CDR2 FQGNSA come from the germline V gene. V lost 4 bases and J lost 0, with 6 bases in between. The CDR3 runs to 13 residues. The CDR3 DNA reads TGTGCCAGCAGCTCGTCAGTGAACACTGAAGCTTTCTTT. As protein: CASSSSVNTEAFF.

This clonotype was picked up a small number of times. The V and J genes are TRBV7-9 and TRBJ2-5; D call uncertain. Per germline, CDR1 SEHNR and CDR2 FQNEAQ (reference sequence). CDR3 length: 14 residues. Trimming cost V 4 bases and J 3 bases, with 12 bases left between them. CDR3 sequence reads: CASSSTPRKETQYF. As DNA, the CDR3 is TGTGCCAGCAGCTCAACCCCCAGGAAAGAGACCCAGTACTTC.

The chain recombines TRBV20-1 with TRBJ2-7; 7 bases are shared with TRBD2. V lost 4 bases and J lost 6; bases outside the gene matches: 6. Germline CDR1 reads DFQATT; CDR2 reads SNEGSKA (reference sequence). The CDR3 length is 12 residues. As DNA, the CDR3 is TGCAGTGCTAAACGCGGGACTACCGAGCAGTACTTC. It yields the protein CSAKRGTTEQYF.

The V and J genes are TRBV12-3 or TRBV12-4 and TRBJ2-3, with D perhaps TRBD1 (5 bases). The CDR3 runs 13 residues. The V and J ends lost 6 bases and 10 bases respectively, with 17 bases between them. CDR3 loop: CASSQGPQGSQYF. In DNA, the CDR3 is TGTGCCAGCAGCCAGGGCCCCCAAGGATCGCAGTATTTT.

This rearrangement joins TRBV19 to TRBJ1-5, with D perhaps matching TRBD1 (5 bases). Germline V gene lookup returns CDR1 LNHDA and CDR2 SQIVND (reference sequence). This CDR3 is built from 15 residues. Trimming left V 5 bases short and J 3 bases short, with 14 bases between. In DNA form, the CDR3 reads TGTGCCAGTAGTCTAGCCGGACAAATCAATCAGCCCCAGCATTTT. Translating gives CASSLAGQINQPQHF.

CDR3 residues: CATSPAYGLENTGELFF. CDR3 DNA sequence: TGTGCCACCAGTCCTGCGTATGGGCTAGAGAACACCGGGGAGCTGTTTTTT. This sequence joins TRBV24-1 and TRBJ2-2; D ambiguous. V was cut by 6 bases and J by 1 base, with 17 bases left in between. Germline values: CDR1 KGHDR, CDR2 SFDVKD. This CDR3 region has 17 residues.

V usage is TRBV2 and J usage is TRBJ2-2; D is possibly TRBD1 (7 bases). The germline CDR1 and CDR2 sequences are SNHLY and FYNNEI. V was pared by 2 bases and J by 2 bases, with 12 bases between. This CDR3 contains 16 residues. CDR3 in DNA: TGTGCCAGCAGTGAACGGAGGGGGCAAAACACCGGGGAGCTGTTTTTT. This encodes CASSERRGQNTGELFF.

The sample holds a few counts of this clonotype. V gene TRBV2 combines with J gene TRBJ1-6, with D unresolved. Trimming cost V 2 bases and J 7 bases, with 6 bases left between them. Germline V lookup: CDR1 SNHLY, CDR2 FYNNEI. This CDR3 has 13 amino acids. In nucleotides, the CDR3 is TGTGCCAGCAGTGAACAGTCAAATTCACCCCTCCACTTT. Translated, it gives CASSEQSNSPLHF.

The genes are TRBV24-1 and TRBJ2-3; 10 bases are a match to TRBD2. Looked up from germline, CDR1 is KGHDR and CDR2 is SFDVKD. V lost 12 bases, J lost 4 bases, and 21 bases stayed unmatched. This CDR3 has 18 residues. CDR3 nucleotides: TGTGCCGCTCGGTCGTCTGGGGCTAGCGGGAGTTCCTCAGATACGCAGTATTTT. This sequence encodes CAARSSGASGSSSDTQYF.